This T cell receptor (beta chain) was identified in a study of blood T cell repertoires in COVID-19. Overall study context: Samples taken during acute and convalescent COVID-19 were collected in the United States, Italy and Spain.

In the original processing: Amplification from reference gene primers served as the basis for estimated nucleated cell counts. The protocol was immunoSEQ multiplex PCR, while the TCRdb copy is restricted to in-frame clones and leaves out a portion. Clone size and V and J calls were adopted from that table, with D and trimming inferred from the DNA. The sample shows about 200,000 clones, around 89% of them seen only once. Trimming left V 8 bases short and J 11 bases short, with 15 bases between. This CDR3 is 12 amino acids long. The rearrangement links TRBV12-3 or TRBV12-4 to TRBJ2-2, with D possibly being TRBD1 (5 bases). Input material: PBMCs or T cells enriched from blood (not recorded which). This receptor was obtained from a man aged 25 to 40 who had recovered from COVID-19. This CDR3 reads CASANTGSELFF. In DNA form, the CDR3 reads TGTGCCAGCGCCAATACAGGATCAGAGCTGTTTTTT.